Listed below are T cell receptor beta chains from one sample, sequenced in a study of Ad26.COV2.S vaccination and SARS-CoV-2 variants. This table comes from immunoSEQ multiplex PCR, and its TCRdb copy is limited to in-frame clones, with some not included. The table lists 300,000 to 350,000 clones, approximately 86% of them singletons. Specimen: peripheral blood, collected in a trial of Ad26.COV2.S vaccine versus placebo. These receptors came from a person between 18 and 60 years old who received the Ad26.COV2.S COVID-19 vaccine or a placebo. Both conserved end residues are part of each CDR3. Fields, in order: D gene, V gene, clone size, J gene, CDR3 protein, CDR3 DNA. The D gene is left open where the match is weak. Clone size is shown for a subset of rows, as once, few, many or a class of expanded clone.

TRBD1	TRBV18	.	TRBJ1-6	CASNDRDRGYSPLHF	TGTGCCAGCAACGACCGGGACAGGGGTTACTCACCCCTCCACTTT
TRBD2	TRBV19	.	TRBJ2-1	CASSVTSGTYNEQFF	TGTGCCAGTAGTGTGACTAGCGGCACCTACAATGAGCAGTTCTTC
TRBD1	TRBV28	.	TRBJ1-3	CASSLGDRVNAGNTIYF	TGTGCCAGCAGTTTAGGGGACAGGGTTAACGCTGGAAACACCATATATTTT
TRBD2	TRBV7-2	.	TRBJ2-7	CASSLPGLAGLYEQYF	TGTGCCAGCAGCTTACCAGGACTAGCGGGACTCTACGAGCAGTACTTC
TRBD1	TRBV5-5	.	TRBJ1-2	CASSLEGAPWGGYTF	TGTGCCAGCAGCTTGGAGGGGGCTCCGTGGGGTGGCTACACCTTC
.	TRBV18	.	TRBJ2-7	CASGQNRDTAYEQYF	TGTGCCAGCGGCCAGAACCGGGACACAGCCTACGAGCAGTACTTC
.	TRBV19	.	TRBJ2-3	CASSRVGNLGTDTQYF	TGTGCCAGTAGTAGAGTCGGGAACTTAGGGACAGATACGCAGTATTTT
TRBD2	TRBV6-1	.	TRBJ2-1	CASSEASGGHGEQFF	TGTGCCAGCAGTGAGGCTAGCGGGGGCCACGGTGAGCAGTTCTTC
.	TRBV6-2/TRBV6-3	.	TRBJ2-5	CASSRIRETQYF	TGTGCCAGCAGCCGCATAAGAGAGACCCAGTACTTC
.	TRBV10-3	.	TRBJ2-7	CAIRTGQPYEQYF	TGTGCCATCAGGACTGGACAACCCTACGAGCAGTACTTC
.	TRBV28	.	TRBJ1-2	CASSLSRGNGYTF	TGTGCCAGCAGTTTATCACGGGGAAATGGCTACACCTTC
.	TRBV2	few	TRBJ1-1	CASSERQLNTEAFF	TGTGCCAGCAGTGAAAGACAGCTGAACACTGAAGCTTTCTTT
TRBD1	TRBV4-2	.	TRBJ1-2	CASSPPNLGQGIYFNYGYTF	TGTGCCAGCAGCCCACCAAATCTCGGACAGGGGATATACTTTAACTATGGCTACACCTTC
TRBD2	TRBV30	.	TRBJ2-2	CAWKAGGAATSVTGELFF	TGTGCCTGGAAAGCTGGGGGGGCAGCGACTAGCGTCACCGGGGAGCTGTTTTTT
.	TRBV11-2	.	TRBJ2-7	CASSLEGGGRYEQYF	TGTGCCAGCAGCTTAGAGGGGGGAGGTCGCTACGAGCAGTACTTC
.	TRBV7-8	.	TRBJ2-2	CASSLPTGAGAGELFF	TGTGCCAGCAGCCTCCCGACGGGTGCAGGTGCCGGGGAGCTGTTTTTT
.	TRBV7-2	.	TRBJ2-1	CASSPYNEQFF	TGTGCCAGCAGCCCTTACAATGAGCAGTTCTTC
TRBD1	TRBV7-2	few	TRBJ1-2	CASSTTGHYGYTF	TGTGCCAGCAGCACGACAGGGCACTATGGCTACACCTTC
.	TRBV6-5	.	TRBJ1-1	CASSSRSWTVNTEAFF	TGTGCCAGCAGTTCCCGCTCGTGGACAGTGAACACTGAAGCTTTCTTT
TRBD1	TRBV6-5	.	TRBJ1-2	CASRPPGQGAHGYTF	TGTGCCAGCAGGCCCCCTGGACAGGGGGCTCATGGCTACACCTTC
TRBD1	TRBV18	few	TRBJ1-1	CASSPPGTENTEAFF	TGTGCCAGCTCACCCCCCGGGACAGAGAACACTGAAGCTTTCTTT
.	TRBV11-2	.	TRBJ2-3	CASSPLSRTDTQYF	TGTGCCAGCAGCCCCCTGTCCCGCACAGATACGCAGTATTTT
.	TRBV11-3	.	TRBJ2-1	CASSLGVEYNEQFF	TGTGCCAGCAGCTTAGGGGTGGAGTACAATGAGCAGTTCTTC
TRBD2	TRBV10-3	.	TRBJ2-2	CAISDTVAGPGELFF	TGTGCCATCAGTGATACCGTAGCGGGACCCGGGGAGCTGTTTTTT
.	TRBV2	once	TRBJ2-7	CASSDRGSYEQYF	TGTGCCAGCAGTGACAGGGGATCCTACGAGCAGTACTTC
.	TRBV4-1	.	TRBJ1-2	CASSPPRRHVSNYGYTF	TGCGCCAGCAGCCCCCCCCGACGGCATGTGAGTAACTATGGCTACACCTTC
TRBD2	TRBV7-3	.	TRBJ2-1	CASSPIAGGTNEQFF	TGTGCCAGCAGCCCCATAGCGGGAGGTACCAATGAGCAGTTCTTC
.	TRBV6-2/TRBV6-3	.	TRBJ1-1	CASSYVGVETEAFF	TGTGCCAGCAGTTACGTAGGGGTGGAAACTGAAGCTTTCTTT
.	TRBV4-3	.	TRBJ2-7	CASSQGDSSYEQYF	TGCGCCAGCAGCCAAGGTGACAGCTCCTACGAGCAGTACTTC
TRBD2	TRBV9	.	TRBJ2-5	CASSVVASGWGQETQYF	TGTGCCAGCAGCGTCGTAGCTAGCGGGTGGGGGCAAGAGACCCAGTACTTC
.	TRBV6-1	many	TRBJ2-7	CASSDSGDFPHEQYF	TGTGCCAGCAGTGATTCAGGAGACTTCCCCCACGAGCAGTACTTC
.	TRBV4-2	.	TRBJ1-2	CASSQGSGGVGYTF	TGTGCCAGCAGCCAAGGCAGCGGGGGAGTCGGCTACACCTTC
.	TRBV3-1/TRBV3-2	.	TRBJ1-1	CASSPTGNTEAFF	TGTGCCAGCAGTCCAACAGGGAACACTGAAGCTTTCTTT
.	TRBV7-2	.	TRBJ2-5	CASSTTDGQETQYF	TGTGCCAGCAGCACTACGGACGGACAAGAGACCCAGTACTTC
.	TRBV12-3/TRBV12-4	few	TRBJ1-2	CASSPHRAGYTF	TGTGCCAGCAGTCCCCACAGGGCTGGCTACACCTTC
.	TRBV4-3	.	TRBJ2-2	CASSQDRGASNTGELFF	TGCGCCAGCAGCCAAGACCGGGGGGCGTCGAACACCGGGGAGCTGTTTTTT
.	TRBV2	.	TRBJ2-7	CASSDRGTGEQYF	TGTGCCAGCAGTGATAGGGGAACTGGCGAGCAGTACTTC